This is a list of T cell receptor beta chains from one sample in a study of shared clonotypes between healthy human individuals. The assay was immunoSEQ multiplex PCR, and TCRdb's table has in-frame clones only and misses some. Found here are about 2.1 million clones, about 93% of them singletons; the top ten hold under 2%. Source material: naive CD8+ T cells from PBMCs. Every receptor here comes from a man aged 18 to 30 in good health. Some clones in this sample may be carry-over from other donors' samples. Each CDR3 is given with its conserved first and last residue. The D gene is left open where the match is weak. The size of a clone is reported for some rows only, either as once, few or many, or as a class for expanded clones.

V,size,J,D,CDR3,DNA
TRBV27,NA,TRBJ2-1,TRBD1,CASSLRQGWYNEQFF,TGTGCCAGCAGTCTCCGACAGGGTTGGTACAATGAGCAGTTCTTC
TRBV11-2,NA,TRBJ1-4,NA,CASSSEIGPSFEKLFF,TGTGCCAGCAGCTCGGAAATTGGACCCTCTTTCGAGAAACTGTTTTTT
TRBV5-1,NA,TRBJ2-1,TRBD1,CASSWYGLTGSDNEQFF,TGCGCCAGCAGCTGGTATGGTCTGACAGGGTCCGACAATGAGCAGTTCTTC
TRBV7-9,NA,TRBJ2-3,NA,CASSPVRRGTDTQYF,TGTGCCAGCAGCCCTGTTCGCCGGGGCACAGATACGCAGTATTTT
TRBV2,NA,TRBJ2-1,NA,CASSATSGRLNEQFF,TGTGCCAGCAGCGCGACTAGTGGTAGGTTAAATGAGCAGTTCTTC
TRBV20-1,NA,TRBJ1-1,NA,CSAFTGAEAFF,TGCAGTGCCTTTACGGGCGCTGAAGCTTTCTTT
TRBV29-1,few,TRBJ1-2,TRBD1,CSVRQGAGGYTF,TGCAGCGTCCGACAGGGGGCGGGTGGCTACACCTTC
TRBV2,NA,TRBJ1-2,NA,CASSERRGDGYTF,TGTGCCAGCAGTGAAAGACGGGGGGATGGCTACACCTTC
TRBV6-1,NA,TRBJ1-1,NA,CASSDGLGTLIRMNTEAFF,TGTGCCAGCAGTGATGGTTTGGGGACACTTATTAGGATGAACACTGAAGCTTTCTTT
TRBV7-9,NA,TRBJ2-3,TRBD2,CATRGGSTDTQYF,TGTGCCACTCGCGGGGGGAGCACAGATACGCAGTATTTT
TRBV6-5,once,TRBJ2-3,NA,CASTQEGDTDTQYF,TGTGCCAGCACCCAGGAGGGAGACACAGATACGCAGTATTTT
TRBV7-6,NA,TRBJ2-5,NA,CASSLLAQETQYF,TGTGCCAGCAGTCTCCTAGCACAAGAGACCCAGTACTTC
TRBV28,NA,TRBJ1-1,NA,CASSWGGTEAFF,TGTGCCAGCAGTTGGGGGGGGACTGAAGCTTTCTTT
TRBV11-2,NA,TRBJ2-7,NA,CASSLDPGAKRYEQYF,TGTGCCAGCAGCCTGGACCCGGGGGCGAAGAGATACGAGCAGTACTTC
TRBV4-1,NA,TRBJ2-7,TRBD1,CASSQDRGQAPTYEQYF,TGCGCCAGCAGCCAAGACCGGGGACAGGCTCCTACCTACGAGCAGTACTTC
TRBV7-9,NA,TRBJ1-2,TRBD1,CASSWTGGDGYTF,TGTGCCAGCAGCTGGACAGGAGGGGATGGCTACACCTTC
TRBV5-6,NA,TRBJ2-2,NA,CASSLSGELFF,TGTGCCAGCAGCTTGTCCGGGGAGCTGTTTTTT
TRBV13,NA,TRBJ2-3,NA,CASRSRGRGTDTQYF,TGTGCCAGTAGGTCCCGAGGCAGGGGAACAGATACGCAGTATTTT
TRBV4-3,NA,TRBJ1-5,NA,CASSQDRGGRQPQHF,TGCGCCAGCAGCCAAGATCGGGGGGGCCGTCAGCCCCAGCATTTT
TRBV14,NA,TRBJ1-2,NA,CASSQGAEINYGYTF,TGTGCCAGCAGCCAAGGGGCTGAAATTAACTATGGCTACACCTTC
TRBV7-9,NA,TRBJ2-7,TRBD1,CASSQDRDLREQYF,TGTGCCAGCAGCCAGGACAGGGATTTGCGCGAGCAGTACTTC
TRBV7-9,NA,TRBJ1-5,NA,CASSLDWSNQPQHF,TGTGCCAGCAGCTTAGACTGGAGCAATCAGCCCCAGCATTTT
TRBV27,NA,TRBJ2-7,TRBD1,CASSLWGQGEGEQYF,TGTGCCAGCAGTTTATGGGGACAGGGGGAGGGAGAGCAGTACTTC
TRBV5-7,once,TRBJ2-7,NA,CASSFKAYYEQYF,TGTGCCAGCAGCTTCAAGGCTTACTACGAGCAGTACTTC
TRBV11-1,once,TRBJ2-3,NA,CASSLSGAQDTQYF,TGTGCCAGCAGCTTATCGGGAGCACAAGATACGCAGTATTTT
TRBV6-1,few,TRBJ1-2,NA,CASTPRGTNYGYTF,TGTGCCAGCACCCCTCGGGGTACTAACTATGGCTACACCTTC
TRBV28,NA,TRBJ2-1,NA,CASSYRGPWNEQFF,TGTGCCAGCAGTTATCGGGGACCCTGGAATGAGCAGTTCTTC
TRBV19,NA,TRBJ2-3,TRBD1,CASSSRTGGPDTQYF,TGTGCCAGTAGTTCGAGGACAGGGGGCCCAGATACGCAGTATTTT
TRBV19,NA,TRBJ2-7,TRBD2,CASSMTSEKNYEQYF,TGTGCCAGTAGTATGACTAGCGAGAAGAACTACGAGCAGTACTTC
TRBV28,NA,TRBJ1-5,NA,CASSQLSSNQPQHF,TGTGCCAGCAGCCAGTTGTCGAGCAATCAGCCCCAGCATTTT
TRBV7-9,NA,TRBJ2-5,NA,CASSPQEGESQETQYF,TGTGCCAGCAGCCCTCAGGAAGGGGAGAGCCAAGAGACCCAGTACTTC
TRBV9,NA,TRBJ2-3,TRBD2,CASSDGTSALNTQYF,TGTGCCAGCAGCGACGGGACTAGCGCTCTGAATACGCAGTATTTT
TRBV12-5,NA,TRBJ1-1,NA,CASGFLLKETSVGAGTEAFF,TGTGCTAGTGGTTTTTTACTTAAAGAGACGTCAGTGGGGGCAGGCACTGAAGCTTTCTTT
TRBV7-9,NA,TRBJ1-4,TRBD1,CASSPPGQGGEKLFF,TGTGCCAGCAGTCCACCGGGACAGGGAGGGGAAAAACTGTTTTTT
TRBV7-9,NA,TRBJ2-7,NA,CASSRGLEQYF,TGTGCCAGCAGCAGGGGTCTCGAGCAGTACTTC
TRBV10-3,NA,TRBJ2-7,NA,CAISDRGEQYF,TGTGCCATCAGTGATCGGGGGGAGCAGTACTTC
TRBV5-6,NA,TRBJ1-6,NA,CASSLFGGGDSPLHF,TGTGCCAGCAGCTTGTTTGGGGGCGGGGATTCACCCCTCCACTTT
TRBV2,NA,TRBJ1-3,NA,CAQRNWAWGDTIYF,TGTGCCCAGCGAAATTGGGCCTGGGGGGACACCATATATTTT
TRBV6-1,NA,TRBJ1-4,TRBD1,CASRETGTEKLFF,TGTGCCAGCAGGGAGACAGGGACTGAAAAACTGTTTTTT
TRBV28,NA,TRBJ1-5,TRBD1,CASSYAPGQPNQPQHF,TGTGCCAGCAGTTACGCCCCGGGACAGCCAAATCAGCCCCAGCATTTT
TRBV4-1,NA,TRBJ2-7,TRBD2,CASSGRGSGTYEQYF,TGCGCCAGCAGCGGCAGGGGTAGCGGGACCTACGAGCAGTACTTC
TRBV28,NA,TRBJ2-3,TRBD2,CASRAGGPDTQYF,TGTGCCAGTAGAGCGGGAGGCCCCGATACGCAGTATTTT
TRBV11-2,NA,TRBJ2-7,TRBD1,CASSSVPGQGYEQYF,TGTGCCAGCAGCTCAGTACCGGGACAGGGTTACGAGCAGTACTTC
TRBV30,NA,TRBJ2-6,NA,CALRAGANVLTF,TGTGCCTTAAGGGCTGGGGCCAACGTCCTGACTTTC
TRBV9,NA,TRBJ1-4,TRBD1,CASSVGDRGREKLFF,TGTGCCAGCAGCGTAGGGGACAGGGGGCGCGAAAAACTGTTTTTT
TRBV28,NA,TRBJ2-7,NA,CASTPLSGGSPYEQYF,TGTGCCAGCACCCCCCTCAGTGGCGGTTCCCCCTACGAGCAGTACTTC